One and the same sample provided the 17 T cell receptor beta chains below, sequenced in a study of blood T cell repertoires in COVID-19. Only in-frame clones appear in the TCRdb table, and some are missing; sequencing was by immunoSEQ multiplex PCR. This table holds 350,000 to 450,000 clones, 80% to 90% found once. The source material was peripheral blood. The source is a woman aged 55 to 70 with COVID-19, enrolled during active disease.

The CDR3 sequence is CASSSGVGYTEAFF. The CDR3 coding sequence is TGTGCCAGCAGTTCCGGGGTCGGGTACACTGAAGCTTTCTTT. The J gene is TRBJ1-1, the V gene TRBV28; D not certain. The CDR3 runs 14 residues. CDR1 MDHEN and CDR2 SYDVKM come from the germline V gene. Trimming left V 4 bases short and J 3 bases short, with 12 bases between.

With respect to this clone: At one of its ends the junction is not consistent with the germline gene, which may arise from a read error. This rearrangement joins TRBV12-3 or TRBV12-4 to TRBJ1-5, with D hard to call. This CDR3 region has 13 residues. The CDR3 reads CASSVAFFQPQHF. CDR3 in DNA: TGTGCCAGCAGTGTAGCATTCTTTCAGCCCCAGCATTTT.

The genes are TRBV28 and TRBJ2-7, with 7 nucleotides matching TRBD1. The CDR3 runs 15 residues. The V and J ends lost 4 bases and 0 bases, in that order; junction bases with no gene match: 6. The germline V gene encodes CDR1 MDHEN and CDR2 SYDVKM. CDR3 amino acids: CASSSGTASSYEQYF. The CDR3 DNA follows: TGTGCCAGCAGTTCCGGGACAGCTAGCTCCTACGAGCAGTACTTC.

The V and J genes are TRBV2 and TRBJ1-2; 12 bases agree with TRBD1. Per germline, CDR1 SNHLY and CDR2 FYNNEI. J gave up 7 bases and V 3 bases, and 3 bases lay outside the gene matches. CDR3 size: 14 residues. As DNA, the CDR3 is TGTGCCAGCAGTGATTTGGGACAGGGGGCTGGCTACACCTTC. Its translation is CASSDLGQGAGYTF.

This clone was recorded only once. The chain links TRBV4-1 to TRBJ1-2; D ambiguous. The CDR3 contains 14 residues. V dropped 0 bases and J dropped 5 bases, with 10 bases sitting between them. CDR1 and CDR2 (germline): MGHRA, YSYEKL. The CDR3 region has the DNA TGCGCCAGCAGCCAAGATCCGGGATCTTATGGCTACACCTTC. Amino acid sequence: CASSQDPGSYGYTF.

In nucleotides, the CDR3 is TGTGCCAGCAGCAGACAGGCCTTAACTAACTATGGCTACACCTTC. Translated: CASSRQALTNYGYTF. This chain connects TRBV9 to TRBJ1-2; possibly TRBD1 for D (6 bases). The CDR3 has 15 residues. V was shortened by 4 bases and J by 0 bases, with 13 bases between the two germline ends. Germline V lookup: CDR1 SGDLS, CDR2 YYNGEE.

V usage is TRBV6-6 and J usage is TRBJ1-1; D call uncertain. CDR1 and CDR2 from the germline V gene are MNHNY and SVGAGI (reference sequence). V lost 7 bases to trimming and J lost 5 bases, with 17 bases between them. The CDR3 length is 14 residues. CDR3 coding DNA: TGTGCCAGCACCCTCACGGGCAGAGGGACTGAAGCTTTCTTT. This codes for CASTLTGRGTEAFF.

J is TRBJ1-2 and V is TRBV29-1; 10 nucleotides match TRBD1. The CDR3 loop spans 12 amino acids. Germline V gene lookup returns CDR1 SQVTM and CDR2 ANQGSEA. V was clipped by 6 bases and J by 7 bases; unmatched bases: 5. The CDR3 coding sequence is TGCAGCGTCTACGGACAGGGGGTTGGCTACACCTTC. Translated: CSVYGQGVGYTF.

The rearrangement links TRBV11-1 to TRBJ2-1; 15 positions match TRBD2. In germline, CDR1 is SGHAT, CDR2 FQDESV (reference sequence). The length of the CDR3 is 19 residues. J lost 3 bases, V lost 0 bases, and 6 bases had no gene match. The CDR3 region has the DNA TGTGCCAGCAGCTTAGCGCGGGGGACTAGCGGGGGGTACTACAATGAGCAGTTCTTC. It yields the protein CASSLARGTSGGYYNEQFF.

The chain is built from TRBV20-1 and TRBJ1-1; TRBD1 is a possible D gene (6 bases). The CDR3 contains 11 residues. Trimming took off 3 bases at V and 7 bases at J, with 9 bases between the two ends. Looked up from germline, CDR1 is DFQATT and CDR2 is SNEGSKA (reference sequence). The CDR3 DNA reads TGCAGTGCTAGGCTACAGGGTGAAGCTTTCTTT. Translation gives CSARLQGEAFF.

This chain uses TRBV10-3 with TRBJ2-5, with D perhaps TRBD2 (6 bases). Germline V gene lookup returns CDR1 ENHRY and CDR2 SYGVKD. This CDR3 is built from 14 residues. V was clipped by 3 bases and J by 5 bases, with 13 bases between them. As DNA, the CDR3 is TGTGCCATCAGTGATCGGAGGGCAGGGGAGACCCAGTACTTC. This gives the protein CAISDRRAGETQYF.

The chain's CDR3 is CASSLAERGWRGYTF. The CDR3 DNA reads TGTGCCAGCAGCTTAGCGGAACGAGGATGGCGGGGCTACACCTTC. The chain employs TRBV7-9 and TRBJ1-2; no clear D. Germline V gene data show CDR1 as SEHNR and CDR2 as FQNEAQ (reference sequence). Trimming left V 0 bases short and J 8 bases short, with 16 bases between. This CDR3 contains 15 residues.

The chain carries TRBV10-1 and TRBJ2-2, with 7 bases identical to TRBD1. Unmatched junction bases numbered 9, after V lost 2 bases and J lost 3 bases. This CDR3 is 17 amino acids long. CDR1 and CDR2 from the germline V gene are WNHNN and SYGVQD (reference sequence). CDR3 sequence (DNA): TGCGCCAGCAGTGAGGTGGGAAGGGGGCGAGACACCGGGGAGCTGTTTTTT. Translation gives CASSEVGRGRDTGELFF.

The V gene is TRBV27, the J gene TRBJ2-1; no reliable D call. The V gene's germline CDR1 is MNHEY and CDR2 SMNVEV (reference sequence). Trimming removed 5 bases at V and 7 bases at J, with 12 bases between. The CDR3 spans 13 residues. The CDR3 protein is CASSLQERNEQFF. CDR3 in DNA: TGTGCCAGCAGTCTCCAAGAACGGAATGAGCAGTTCTTC.

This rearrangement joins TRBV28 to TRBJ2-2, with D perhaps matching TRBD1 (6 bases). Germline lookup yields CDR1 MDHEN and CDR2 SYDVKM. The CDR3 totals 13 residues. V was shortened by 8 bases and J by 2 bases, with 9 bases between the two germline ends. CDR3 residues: CASRDTNTGELFF. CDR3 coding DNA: TGTGCCAGCCGGGACACTAACACCGGGGAGCTGTTTTTT.

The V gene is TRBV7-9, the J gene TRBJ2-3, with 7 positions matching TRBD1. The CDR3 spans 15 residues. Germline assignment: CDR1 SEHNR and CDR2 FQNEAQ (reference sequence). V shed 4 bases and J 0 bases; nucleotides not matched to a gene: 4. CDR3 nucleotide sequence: TGTGCCAGCAGCTGGACAGGCTCTAGCACAGATACGCAGTATTTT. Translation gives CASSWTGSSTDTQYF.

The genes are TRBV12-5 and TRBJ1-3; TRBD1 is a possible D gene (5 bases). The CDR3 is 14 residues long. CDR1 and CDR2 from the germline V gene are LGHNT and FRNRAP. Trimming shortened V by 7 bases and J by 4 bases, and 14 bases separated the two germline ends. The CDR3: CASAGAGMGNTIYF. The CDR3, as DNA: TGTGCTAGTGCTGGGGCAGGGATGGGAAACACCATATATTTT.